This TCR beta chain came from a study of blood T cell repertoires in COVID-19 (TCRdb year 2020). For context, the study as a whole: Samples from collaborators originated in the United States, Italy and Spain and spanned both the acute and convalescent phases of COVID-19. Sample metadata almost always included a de-identified subject ID, COVID-19 status, age in years and sex. Where available, HLA class I and class II types were taken from metadata supplied by the sample provider and were not determined by assay-based typing. The prospective study material was composed of cDNA or gDNA derived from T cells, B-cell-depleted T cells, or PBMCs. The repertoires were made available in a free public database intended to serve as a resource for research on the immune response to SARS-CoV-2. Samples were obtained from the ongoing ImmuneRACE study (first 160 participants) and from 1,000 to 1,500 subjects provided by 6 global collaborators. The dataset comprised deeply sampled blood TCRbeta repertoires from subjects exposed to, actively infected with, or recovered from COVID-19. The full study reports these points: How much clinical and demographic metadata was included differed by source and by participant, and the metadata was provided uncurated.

The immunoSEQ Assay, a bias-controlled multiplex PCR, was used to amplify TCRbeta CDR3 regions from genomic DNA. On the authors' methods: The number of nucleated cells in each sample was estimated by amplification of reference gene primers within the assay. Sequence reads were collapsed and filtered to measure the absolute abundance of every unique TCRbeta CDR3 rearrangement. For each sample, productive Simpson clonality was calculated as the square root of Simpson's diversity index across productive rearrangements. The table was pulled from immuneACCESS by TCRdb, which kept in-frame rearrangements only. Such tables lose some clones; where checked, under half of the loss comes from unresolved V genes, and the rest has no known cause. V and J calls and clone size are copied from that table; D and trimming were computed from the DNA. The table for this sample lists approximately 150,000 clones; around 85% of them were counted only once. Of the sample, around 3.5% is held by the ten largest clones.

The collaborating institutions used their own protocols to collect whole blood in K2EDTA tubes. For TCRbeta analysis, collaborators shipped samples as frozen whole blood, isolated PBMCs, or DNA extracted from either of those sample types. Turning to this clone: It has no known antigen specificity. No qualities accompany the bases; no much larger clone lies one base away.

CDR1 is given as MDHEN and CDR2 as SYDVKM, both from the germline V gene. The CDR3 runs 13 residues from the cysteine to the phenylalanine. Only the CDR3 part of the read is kept: 39 bases, read in frame from the first base. V has 7 bases trimmed and J has 2 bases trimmed; junction bases matching no gene number 2. The chain links TRBV28 with TRBJ1-5; TRBD1 fits 7 bases in the junction. The specimen was peripheral blood. This sequence was found in a man aged 65 to 79 with acute or convalescent COVID-19. The CDR3 reads as follows: CASKTGGNQPQHF. In nucleotides, the sequence is TGTGCCAGCAAAACAGGGGGCAATCAGCCCCAGCATTTT.